This T cell receptor beta chain comes out of a study of T cell responses to AZD1222 COVID-19 vaccine. Trimming shortened V by 0 bases and J by 0 bases, and 13 bases separated the two germline ends. Germline CDR1 SGHRS, CDR2 YFSETQ. The CDR3 totals 16 residues. Study outcomes and limitations: Spike was spanned by vaccine-associated CD4 TCRs, which were dominant at 160-218 and 743-854. Of the AZD1222 recipients, only 6 or 7 were seropositive at baseline.

Regarding this clone: What it recognizes is unknown.

The repertoire was sequenced with immunoSEQ multiplex PCR; TCRdb's copy has only in-frame clones and lacks some. This table has approximately 210,000 clones, more than 85% appearing once. The sample consisted of peripheral blood, taken 28 days after the second AZD1222 dose. This clonotype originated in an adult who received the AZD1222 COVID-19 vaccine. The V and J genes are TRBV5-1 and TRBJ2-7, with D perhaps TRBD2 (6 bases). The CDR3 DNA reads as TGCGCCAGCAGCTTGGCCGGGAGTGCTAGCTCCTACGAGCAGTACTTC. Its protein product is CASSLAGSASSYEQYF. Drawing the rest from reference TRBV5-1 and TRBJ2-7, the complete variable domain is KAGVTQTPRYLIKTRGQQVTLSCSPISGHRSVSWYQQTPGQGLQFLFEYFSETQRNKGNFPGRFSGRQFSNSRSEMNVSTLELGDSALYLCASSLAGSASSYEQYFGPGTRLTVT.